Shown below are 20 T cell receptor beta chains from a single sample sequenced in a study of immune heterogeneity within non-small cell lung tumors (dated by TCRdb to the late 2010s). Genomic DNA extracted from bulk tumor tissue served as TCR template, with 600 ng gDNA amplified per sample. During surgery, multiple biopsies were taken from each primary tumor, with sampling sites spaced as far apart as possible within the tumor mass. The study cohort was described as untreated and was composed of newly diagnosed NSCLC cases undergoing curative surgery. Sequencing instrument: HiSeq X Ten. The TCR beta CDR3 region was amplified with a multiplex PCR system, in which a first round of 10 cycles was run using 32 V-gene forward and 13 J-gene reverse primers. The raw public data were reprocessed by TCRdb itself: fastp quality trimming at Q25, MiXCR clonotype calling, in-frame beta chains only. Each CDR3 protein appears once, grouped with its most common genes and DNA. This sample has about 4,700 distinct CDR3 sequences in its table, and roughly 19% of those were observed once. The top ten hold roughly 9.8% of the sample.

The sequenced sample consisted of lung tumor tissue. The source is a man aged 60 to 69 with non-small cell lung cancer.

In DNA, the CDR3 is TGTGCCAGCACCTCGCGGGGGGACTCCATTCCTGAAAAACTGTTTTTT. Encoded protein: CASTSRGDSIPEKLFF. The chain carries TRBV25-1 and TRBJ1-4, with TRBD1 as a possible D gene (5 bases). The germline V and J ends were trimmed by 7 bases and 7 bases, with 22 bases remaining between them. Germline V gene sequence: CDR1 MGHDK, CDR2 SYGVNS. This CDR3 has 16 residues. The full variable domain, its missing parts supplied by reference TRBV25-1 and TRBJ1-4, is EADIYQTPRYLVIGTGKKITLECSQTMGHDKMYWYQQDPGMELHLIHYSYGVNSTEKGDLSSESTVSRIRTEHFPLTLESARPSHTSQYLCASTSRGDSIPEKLFFGSGTQLSVL.

This clonotype was seen only a few times. V usage is TRBV15 and J usage is TRBJ2-2; D perhaps matches TRBD2 (5 bases). The CDR3 has 16 residues. CDR1 LNHNV and CDR2 YYDKDF come from the germline V gene (reference sequence). Trimming cost V 2 bases and J 6 bases, with 16 bases left between them. CDR3 DNA: TGTGCCACCAGCAGACCGAGCGGAAGAGAGGCCGGGGAGCTGTTTTTT. Amino acids: CATSRPSGREAGELFF.

The chain uses TRBV19 and TRBJ1-1; D is perhaps TRBD1 (6 bases). Germline CDR1 is LNHDA and CDR2 is SQIVND (reference sequence). V lost 7 bases to trimming and J lost 5 bases, with 17 bases between them. The length of the CDR3 is 14 residues. In DNA form, the CDR3 reads TGTGCCAGTATTATTTTTGGGGGCCGAACTGAAGCTTTCTTT. This sequence encodes CASIIFGGRTEAFF.

By proportion, this clonotype is medium-sized. V usage is TRBV7-9 and J usage is TRBJ2-7; 7 nucleotides agree with TRBD1. Germline trimming cut 5 bases from V and 1 base from J; bases unmatched to any gene: 5. The CDR3 covers 14 residues. Germline V lookup: CDR1 SEHNR, CDR2 FQNEAQ (reference sequence). CDR3 region: CASSPTGRSYEQYF. In DNA form, the CDR3 reads TGTGCCAGCAGCCCGACAGGGAGATCCTACGAGCAGTACTTC.

This clonotype was counted a few times. The chain has TRBV27 and TRBJ1-2; no clear D gene. Germline V gene data show CDR1 as MNHEY and CDR2 as SMNVEV (reference sequence). V shed 6 bases and J shed 2 bases, with 13 bases lying between them. The CDR3 spans 14 residues. CDR3 DNA: TGTGCCAGCAGCTTCAGCGGGAGCAACTATGGCTACACCTTC. Protein sequence: CASSFSGSNYGYTF.

This chain links TRBV6-1 with TRBJ1-1; tentatively, D is TRBD1 (5 bases). Germline CDR1 reads MNHNS; CDR2 reads SASEGT. This CDR3 has 14 residues. Trimming left V 8 bases short and J 0 bases short, with 13 bases between. The CDR3 DNA is TGTGCCAGCGGATCTGGGGGAATGAACACTGAAGCTTTCTTT. Its protein is CASGSGGMNTEAFF.

The J gene is TRBJ1-2, the V gene TRBV5-6; TRBD1 matches 7 bases. The CDR3 totals 16 residues. J lost 4 bases, V lost 0 bases, and 9 bases had no gene match. Germline loops: CDR1 SGHDT, CDR2 YYEEEE. The CDR3 sequence: CASSLGQGTVPYGYTF. The CDR3 bases are TGTGCCAGCAGCTTGGGGCAGGGGACAGTTCCCTATGGCTACACCTTC.

This clonotype is deemed medium-sized. The genes are TRBV12-3 or TRBV12-4 and TRBJ2-5; D may be TRBD2 (5 bases). The CDR3 runs to 16 residues. Trimming took off 5 bases at V and 2 bases at J, with 18 bases between the two ends. CDR3 amino acids: CASSLGDSRGQETQYF. The CDR3 DNA sequence: TGTGCCAGCAGTCTCGGTGATAGTAGAGGGCAAGAGACCCAGTACTTC.

This rearrangement joins TRBV7-9 to TRBJ1-6; D might be TRBD1 (5 bases). The CDR3 has 14 residues. The V and J ends lost 0 bases and 6 bases respectively, with 6 bases between them. Germline V CDR1 and CDR2: SEHNR, FQNEAQ (reference sequence). In DNA, the CDR3 is TGTGCCAGCAGCTTAGCGGACACTAATTCACCCCTCCACTTT. Translating it yields CASSLADTNSPLHF.

By proportion, this clonotype is medium-sized. The chain joins TRBV6-2 or TRBV6-3 to TRBJ1-6; D is unclear. The germline gives CDR1 MNHEY, CDR2 SVGEGT. Trimming stripped 6 bases from V and 8 bases from J, with 11 bases between. This CDR3 has 13 residues. CDR3 sequence: CASRDRTDSPLHF. The CDR3 DNA reads as TGTGCCAGCAGAGATAGGACTGATTCACCCCTCCACTTT.

The CDR3 DNA reads as TGTGCCAGCAGTTCACGGACAGGTCTATGCAATGAGCAGTTCTTC. Translation gives CASSSRTGLCNEQFF. This sequence joins TRBV6-1 and TRBJ2-1, with TRBD1 matching 7 bases. Losses at the gene ends were 5 bases for V and 6 bases for J; bases not matched to a gene: 10. This CDR3 spans 15 amino acids. Germline V gene sequence: CDR1 MNHNS, CDR2 SASEGT.

This clonotype was counted a few times. The chain is built from TRBV19 and TRBJ2-3; the D is unclear. Germline-derived CDR1 and CDR2 are LNHDA and SQIVND (reference sequence). The V end lost 3 bases, the J end lost 3 bases, and 10 bases lay between the germline ends. This CDR3 contains 14 residues. The CDR3: CASSIVLVTDTQYF. CDR3 bases: TGTGCCAGTAGTATCGTCCTGGTGACAGATACGCAGTATTTT.

In its sample, this clonotype is medium-sized. The chain carries TRBV3-1 and TRBJ2-7; no reliable D call. Trimming cost V 0 bases and J 3 bases, with 12 bases left between them. The CDR3 totals 15 residues. Looked up from germline, CDR1 is LGHDT and CDR2 is YNNKEL (reference sequence). CDR3 protein: CASSQDYSRNYEQYF. In nucleotides, the CDR3 is TGTGCCAGCAGCCAAGATTATTCGCGGAACTACGAGCAGTACTTC.

This clonotype showed up just a few times. V and J are TRBV29-1 and TRBJ1-4; no definite D call. This CDR3 contains 13 residues. Germline CDR1 is SQVTM and CDR2 is ANQGSEA. V shed 2 bases and J shed 5 bases, with 9 bases lying between them. The CDR3 loop reads CSVELRRNEKLFF. As DNA, the CDR3 is TGCAGCGTTGAATTGCGCCGAAATGAAAAACTGTTTTTT.

As concerns this clonotype: A much larger clone sits a single nucleotide away, making a read error possible. The chain couples TRBV28 to TRBJ2-1; perhaps TRBD2 as D (6 bases). CDR3 length equals 13 residues. Trimming left V 2 bases short and J 7 bases short, with 9 bases between. Germline assignment: CDR1 MDHEN and CDR2 SYDVKM. CDR3 in amino acids: CASSLPLANEQFF. The CDR3 DNA is TGTGCCAGCAGTTTACCACTAGCAAATGAGCAGTTCTTC.

This clonotype is labeled as medium-sized. This chain joins TRBV20-1 and TRBJ2-7; TRBD2 is a possible D gene (5 bases). Germline CDR1 is DFQATT and CDR2 is SNEGSKA (reference sequence). The V end lost 5 bases, the J end lost 0 bases, and 14 bases lay between the germline ends. This CDR3 spans 14 amino acids. DNA of the CDR3: TGCAGTGCTGCGGCCCCGGGGAACTCCTACGAGCAGTACTTC. This gives the protein CSAAAPGNSYEQYF.

This clonotype was counted a few times. The genes are TRBV6-1 and TRBJ2-1, with 14 bases that match TRBD2. V lost 6 bases and J lost 10; bases outside the gene matches: 5. The V gene's germline CDR1 is MNHNS and CDR2 SASEGT. The CDR3 length is 14 residues. CDR3 loop: CASRDGLAGGEQFF. CDR3 DNA sequence: TGTGCCAGCAGGGACGGACTAGCGGGAGGCGAGCAGTTCTTC.

The V call is TRBV28, the J call TRBJ1-5; D is unresolved. V dropped 4 bases and J dropped 0 bases, with 13 bases sitting between them. The CDR3 is 16 residues long. The germline gives CDR1 MDHEN, CDR2 SYDVKM. The CDR3 DNA sequence: TGTGCCAGCAGTTCGCTAGTGGGTTTTAGCAATCAGCCCCAGCATTTT. Residues: CASSSLVGFSNQPQHF.

This clonotype is classed as medium-sized (0.01 to 0.1%). The V gene is TRBV12-5, the J gene TRBJ1-5, with 9 bases that match TRBD1. J lost 3 bases, V lost 2 bases, and 5 bases had no gene match. Germline values: CDR1 LGHNT, CDR2 FRNRAP. The CDR3 has 16 residues. CDR3 loop: CASGLRQGGPNQPQHF. CDR3 nucleotide sequence: TGTGCTAGTGGTTTGCGACAGGGGGGCCCCAATCAGCCCCAGCATTTT.

The V call is TRBV29-1, the J call TRBJ2-2; 7 bases match TRBD2. CDR1 is SQVTM, CDR2 ANQGSEA, per germline. V was pared by 4 bases and J by 6 bases, with 5 bases of the junction left unmatched. This CDR3 spans 13 amino acids. In DNA, the CDR3 is TGCAGCGTTGCTCGGCTAGCGGCCGGGGAGCTGTTTTTT. The encoded protein is CSVARLAAGELFF.